The T cell receptor (beta chain) described here comes from a study of neurological immune-mediated disorders. The study's findings and limits: The highest TCR clonal expansion occurred in HTLV-1-associated myelopathy; multiple sclerosis fell below healthy controls. When the repertoires were sorted by phylogenetic grouping, those of 18 of 34 multiple sclerosis patients ended up in one related-CDR3 cluster, a possible signature.

PBMCs stored at -80 C, numbering 2 million, were the origin of the unsorted libraries. As for the cDNA, it was generated by 5'RACE with 10-nucleotide random UMIs. TCRdb reprocessed the 5' RACE reads via MiXCR and lists one record per CDR3 protein. The table lists more than 45,000 distinct CDR3 sequences, approximately 4.1% of them singletons. To note about this clonotype: Its antigen is not known.

The germline V gene encodes CDR1 SGHRS and CDR2 YFSETQ. V gave up 4 bases and J gave up 4 bases, with 17 bases separating them. This CDR3 spans 15 amino acids. V and J are TRBV5-1 and TRBJ1-1; no definite D call. The clonotype comes from a man aged 45 to 65 with multiple sclerosis. The sample consisted of PBMCs. The CDR3 reads CASSRTVISGTEAFF. The DNA of the CDR3 is TGCGCCAGCAGCAGGACCGTAATCAGTGGCACTGAAGCTTTCTTT.